The 21 T cell receptor beta chains below were found in one sample sequenced in a study of response to subunit inactivated influenza vaccine. TCRdb re-derived calls from the RT-PCR reads in MiXCR, one entry per CDR3 protein. This table holds more than 400,000 distinct CDR3 sequences, approximately 6.9% found once. The material sequenced was PBMCs from blood, taken around 25 months after vaccination. These receptors all stem from a man between 50 and 69 years old who received an inactivated influenza vaccine.

This clonotype has a handful of counts. The CDR3 loop reads CASTDLSNYNEQFF. The CDR3 DNA follows: TGTGCCAGCACGGACCTGAGTAATTACAATGAGCAGTTCTTC. The chain combines TRBV6-2 or TRBV6-3 with TRBJ2-1; D ambiguous. The ends were cut back, 7 bases at V and 4 bases at J, with 14 bases in the middle. Looked up from germline, CDR1 is MNHEY and CDR2 is SVGEGT. This CDR3 is built from 14 residues.

This clonotype occurred a few times. This chain connects TRBV25-1 to TRBJ1-4, with D maybe TRBD1 (5 bases). This CDR3 spans 16 amino acids. Trimming cost V 4 bases and J 8 bases, with 20 bases left between them. Germline V CDR1 and CDR2: MGHDK, SYGVNS. CDR3 DNA: TGTGCCAGCAGTGCCCCGACAGTTCCTCGAGGGGAAAAACTGTTTTTT. It encodes CASSAPTVPRGEKLFF.

This clonotype came up many times. The chain joins TRBV4-2 to TRBJ2-5; D not resolved. CDR1 and CDR2 (germline): LGHNA, YNFKEQ. V lost 0 bases, J lost 5 bases, and 10 bases lay in between. There are 14 residues in the CDR3. This CDR3 reads CASSQEVASETQYF. CDR3 bases: TGTGCCAGCAGCCAAGAAGTAGCCTCCGAGACCCAGTACTTC.

The rearrangement links TRBV5-1 to TRBJ1-1; 7 positions match TRBD1. V shed 4 bases and J 0 bases; nucleotides not matched to a gene: 15. This CDR3 is 18 amino acids long. Germline V lookup: CDR1 SGHRS, CDR2 YFSETQ. Written as DNA, the CDR3 is TGCGCCAGCAGCCCACACAGGGGTCCCTTACTAATGAACACTGAAGCTTTCTTT. Its protein is CASSPHRGPLLMNTEAFF.

This clonotype turned up a few times. The chain couples TRBV10-3 to TRBJ1-1, with D perhaps TRBD1 (5 bases). V dropped 10 bases and J dropped 3 bases, with 15 bases sitting between them. The CDR3 length is 13 residues. Germline-derived CDR1 and CDR2 are ENHRY and SYGVKD. CDR3 sequence (DNA): TGTGCCACCGGGGGGGTTACTTACACTGAAGCTTTCTTT. Translation: CATGGVTYTEAFF.

This rearrangement joins TRBV19 to TRBJ1-1, with D perhaps matching TRBD1 (6 bases). Trimming took off 6 bases at V and 4 bases at J, with 12 bases between the two ends. CDR3 length: 13 residues. The germline gives CDR1 LNHDA, CDR2 SQIVND (reference sequence). The CDR3 spells CASRDSLGTEAFF. The CDR3 nucleotides are TGTGCCAGTAGGGACAGCCTGGGCACTGAAGCTTTCTTT.

The chain couples TRBV7-2 to TRBJ2-3; TRBD2 agrees at 8 bases. Germline assignment: CDR1 SGHTA and CDR2 FQGNSA. This CDR3 spans 12 amino acids. Trimming at V came to 3 bases and at J to 8 bases, leaving 1 base not matched to a gene. CDR3 nucleotide sequence: TGTGCCAGCAGCTTCACTAGCGGTACGCAGTATTTT. Translating it yields CASSFTSGTQYF.

This clonotype came up many times. V gene TRBV15 combines with J gene TRBJ2-7, with D possibly matching TRBD2 (5 bases). From germline, CDR1 is LNHNV and CDR2 YYDKDF (reference sequence). The CDR3 totals 17 residues. V was cut by 0 bases and J by 3 bases, with 18 bases left in between. CDR3 bases: TGTGCCACCAGCAGAGACCTACCCGGAGGACCGAACTACGAGCAGTACTTC. This codes for CATSRDLPGGPNYEQYF. The whole variable domain, remainder taken from reference TRBV15 and TRBJ2-7, is DAMVIQNPRYQVTQFGKPVTLSCSQTLNHNVMYWYQQKSSQAPKLLFHYYDKDFNNEADTPDNFQSRRPNTSFCFLDIRSPGLGDTAMYLCATSRDLPGGPNYEQYFGPGTRLTVT.

The DNA of the CDR3 is TGTGCCACCAGCAGACGTCAGGGGCTCGGAGAGACCCAGTACTTC. It is translated as CATSRRQGLGETQYF. The chain uses TRBV15 and TRBJ2-5; D perhaps matches TRBD1 (6 bases). Germline V gene lookup returns CDR1 LNHNV and CDR2 YYDKDF (reference sequence). V lost 2 bases and J lost 4, with 14 bases in between. The CDR3 length is 15 residues.

This clonotype was found many times. One end of the junction is discordant with germline, which a read error may explain. This chain links TRBV5-1 with TRBJ2-7, with D perhaps matching TRBD2 (6 bases). Germline V gene sequence: CDR1 SGHRS, CDR2 YFSETQ. This CDR3 contains 13 residues. Here the CDR3 reads CASSLAGNYEQYF. The CDR3 nucleotides read TGTGCCAGCAGCTTGGCGGGGAACTACGAGCAGTACTTC.

V usage is TRBV19 and J usage is TRBJ2-2; a possible D gene is TRBD1 (6 bases). This CDR3 spans 14 amino acids. Germline V gives CDR1 LNHDA, CDR2 SQIVND (reference sequence). V dropped 5 bases and J dropped 2 bases, with 9 bases sitting between them. The CDR3 coding sequence is TGTGCCAGTAGTGGACAGTGCAACACCGGGGAGCTGTTTTTT. This translates into CASSGQCNTGELFF.

This clonotype was recorded a few times. The chain combines TRBV12-3 or TRBV12-4 with TRBJ1-2, with 11 positions matching TRBD1. CDR3 length: 13 amino acids. Trimming at V came to 5 bases and at J to 7 bases, leaving 3 bases not matched to a gene. The CDR3 is CASSGGTGGGYTF. DNA for the CDR3: TGTGCCAGCAGTGGGGGGACAGGGGGTGGCTACACCTTC.

The CDR3 sequence: CSASPSGARGETQYF. CDR3 DNA sequence: TGCAGTGCTAGTCCTAGCGGGGCCCGAGGCGAGACCCAGTACTTC. The V and J genes are TRBV20-1 and TRBJ2-5; TRBD2 aligns across 9 bases. V lost 3 bases and J lost 5; bases outside the gene matches: 10. From germline, CDR1 is DFQATT and CDR2 SNEGSKA (reference sequence). The CDR3 extends over 15 amino acids.

This clonotype was observed a handful of times. The chain carries TRBV11-3 and TRBJ2-2; 9 nucleotides match TRBD2. J gave up 6 bases and V 2 bases, and 4 bases lay outside the gene matches. The germline V gene encodes CDR1 SGHNT and CDR2 YENEEA. The CDR3 loop spans 15 amino acids. CDR3 sequence: CASSLRRGGAGELFF. The CDR3 nucleotides read TGTGCCAGCAGCTTACGGCGGGGGGGCGCCGGGGAGCTGTTTTTT.

In its sample, this clonotype was seen many times. The chain carries TRBV12-3 or TRBV12-4 and TRBJ1-5, with a possible D match to TRBD1 (5 bases). CDR3 size: 11 residues. The ends were cut back, 5 bases at V and 9 bases at J, with 8 bases in the middle. CDR3 protein: CASSRGGPQHF. The CDR3, as DNA: TGTGCCAGCAGTCGCGGGGGGCCCCAGCATTTT.

In this sample, this clonotype turned up a few times. The rearrangement uses TRBV6-2 or TRBV6-3 and TRBJ1-1, with 7 bases that match TRBD1. The germline CDR1 and CDR2 sequences are MNHEY and SVGEGT. Germline trimming cut 6 bases from V and 2 bases from J; bases unmatched to any gene: 15. This CDR3 region has 17 residues. CDR3: CASRLTRGTVLNTEAFF. CDR3 nucleotides: TGTGCCAGCAGACTTACCCGGGGGACAGTACTAAACACTGAAGCTTTCTTT.

The chain uses TRBV28 and TRBJ2-5; the D call may be TRBD1 or TRBD2 (5 bases each). V dropped 3 bases and J dropped 5 bases, with 13 bases sitting between them. The CDR3 sequence is 14 residues long. Looked up from germline, CDR1 is MDHEN and CDR2 is SYDVKM. The CDR3 sequence is CASSLDQGTETQYF. The CDR3, as DNA: TGTGCCAGCAGTTTGGATCAAGGGACGGAGACCCAGTACTTC.

This clonotype was counted many times. The chain recombines TRBV11-2 with TRBJ2-3; TRBD1 matches 11 bases. This CDR3 has 18 residues. Unmatched junction bases numbered 18, after V lost 5 bases and J lost 8 bases. The germline gives CDR1 SGHAT, CDR2 FQNNGV. The CDR3 here is CASSRSPGTGGLMGTQYF. CDR3 bases: TGTGCCAGCAGCCGCAGTCCCGGGACAGGGGGTCTGATGGGTACGCAGTATTTT.

This clonotype was seen ten or more times. The gene calls are TRBV19 and TRBJ1-3; D remains unclear. V was cut by 7 bases and J by 4 bases, with 11 bases left in between. CDR1 and CDR2 (germline): LNHDA, SQIVND (reference sequence). This CDR3 contains 13 residues. DNA for the CDR3: TGTGCCAGTACAACCAGGATCGGAAACACCATATATTTT. Amino acids: CASTTRIGNTIYF.

This clonotype was counted at least ten times. This CDR3 reads CASQVAGYNEQFF. The DNA of the CDR3 is TGTGCCAGCCAGGTGGCAGGGTACAATGAGCAGTTCTTC. The V gene is TRBV2, the J gene TRBJ2-1, with a weak D call TRBD1 (5 bases). The ends were cut back, 8 bases at V and 4 bases at J, with 12 bases in the middle. CDR1 SNHLY and CDR2 FYNNEI come from the germline V gene. This CDR3 is built from 13 residues.

In this sample, this clonotype turned up a few times. The chain uses TRBV21-1 and TRBJ2-3; the table assigns TRBD1, which was not confirmed against the DNA. TRBV21-1 is termed a pseudogene. The CDR3 runs 17 residues. The CDR3 here is CASSVRTGTGRTDTQYF. DNA for the CDR3: TGTGCCAGCAGCGTACGCACCGGGACAGGGAGAACAGATACGCAGTATTTT.